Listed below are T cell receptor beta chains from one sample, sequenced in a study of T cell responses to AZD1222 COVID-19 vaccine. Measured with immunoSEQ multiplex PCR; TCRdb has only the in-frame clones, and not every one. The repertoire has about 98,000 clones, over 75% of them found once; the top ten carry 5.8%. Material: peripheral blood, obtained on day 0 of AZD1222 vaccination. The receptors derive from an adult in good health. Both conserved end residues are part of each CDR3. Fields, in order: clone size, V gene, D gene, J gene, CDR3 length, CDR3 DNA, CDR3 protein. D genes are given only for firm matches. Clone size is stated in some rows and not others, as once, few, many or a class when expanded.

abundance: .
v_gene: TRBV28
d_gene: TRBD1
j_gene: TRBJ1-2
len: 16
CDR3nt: TGTGCCAGCAGTTTATCGCTCGGGGGGACAGGACGCGGCTACACCTTC
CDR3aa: CASSLSLGGTGRGYTF

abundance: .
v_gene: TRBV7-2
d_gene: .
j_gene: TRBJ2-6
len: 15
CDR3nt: TGTGCCAGCAGCTTAAAGGTGGACTGGGCCAACGTCCTGACTTTC
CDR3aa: CASSLKVDWANVLTF

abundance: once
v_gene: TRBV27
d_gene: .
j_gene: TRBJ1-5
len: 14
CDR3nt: TGTGCCAGCAGCTTACAGGGATTTAATCAGCCCCAGCATTTT
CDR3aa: CASSLQGFNQPQHF

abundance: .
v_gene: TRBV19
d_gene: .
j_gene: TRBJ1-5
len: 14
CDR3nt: TGTGCCAGTAGCCGAGGAGGCGGATGGCAGCCCCAGCATTTT
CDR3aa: CASSRGGGWQPQHF

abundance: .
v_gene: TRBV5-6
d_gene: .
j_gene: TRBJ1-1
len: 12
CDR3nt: TGTGCCAGCAGCCGAAGTAACACTGAAGCTTTCTTT
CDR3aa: CASSRSNTEAFF

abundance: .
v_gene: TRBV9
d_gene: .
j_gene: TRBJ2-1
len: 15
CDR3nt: TGTGCCAGCAGCGAGTCCGGGACGCATTACAATGAGCAGTTCTTC
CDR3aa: CASSESGTHYNEQFF

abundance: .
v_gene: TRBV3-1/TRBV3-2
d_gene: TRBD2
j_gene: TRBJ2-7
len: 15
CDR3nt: TGTGCCAGCAGCCAAGGGGTAGCGGGTATTTACGAGCAGTACTTC
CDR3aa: CASSQGVAGIYEQYF

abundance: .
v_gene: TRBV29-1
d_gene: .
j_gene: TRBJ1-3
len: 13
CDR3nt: TGCAGCGTTGCGGGGATAACTGGAAACACCATATATTTT
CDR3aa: CSVAGITGNTIYF

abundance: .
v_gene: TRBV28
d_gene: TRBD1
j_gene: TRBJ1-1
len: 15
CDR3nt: TGTGCCAGCAGTCCAACAGGGGCGATGAACACTGAAGCTTTCTTT
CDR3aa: CASSPTGAMNTEAFF

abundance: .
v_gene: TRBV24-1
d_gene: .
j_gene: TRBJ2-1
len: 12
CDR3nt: TGTGCCACCAGTGATGGGATAAATGAGCAGTTCTTC
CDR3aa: CATSDGINEQFF

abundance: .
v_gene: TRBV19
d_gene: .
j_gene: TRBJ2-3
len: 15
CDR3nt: TGTGCCAGTAGTACGGGGGGACAGGTCTTGAATCAGCAGTATTTT
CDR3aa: CASSTGGQVLNQQYF

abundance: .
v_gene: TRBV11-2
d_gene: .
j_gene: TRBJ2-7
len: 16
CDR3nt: TGTGCCAGCAGCTTCGGGACGGAAGAGGGACTGGCCGAGCAGTACTTC
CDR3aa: CASSFGTEEGLAEQYF

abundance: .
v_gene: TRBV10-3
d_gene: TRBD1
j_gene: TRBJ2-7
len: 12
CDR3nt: TGTGCCACCACTCCTACAGGGGCGAAGTGGTACTTC
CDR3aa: CATTPTGAKWYF

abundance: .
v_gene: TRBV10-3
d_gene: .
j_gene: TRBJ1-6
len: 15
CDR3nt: TGTGCCATCAGTGATGAGGGGGCCTATAATTCACCCCTCCACTTT
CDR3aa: CAISDEGAYNSPLHF

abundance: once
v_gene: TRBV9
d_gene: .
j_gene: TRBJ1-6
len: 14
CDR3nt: TGTGCCAGCAGCGCGACCGATAATAATTCACCCCTCCACTTT
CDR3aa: CASSATDNNSPLHF

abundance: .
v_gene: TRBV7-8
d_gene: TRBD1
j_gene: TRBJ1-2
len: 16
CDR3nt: TGTGCCAGCAGCTCTTATCGGTTGACAGGGAACTATGGCTACACCTTC
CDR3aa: CASSSYRLTGNYGYTF

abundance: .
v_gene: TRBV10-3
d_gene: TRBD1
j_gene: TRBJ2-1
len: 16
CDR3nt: TGTGCCATCAGCCCCGAGAACAGGGGGCCAGGCAATGAGCAGTTCTTC
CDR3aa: CAISPENRGPGNEQFF

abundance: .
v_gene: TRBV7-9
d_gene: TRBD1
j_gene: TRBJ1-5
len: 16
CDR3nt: TGTGCCAGCAGCCAGACAGGGGTTGGTGGCAATCAGCCCCAGCATTTT
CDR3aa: CASSQTGVGGNQPQHF

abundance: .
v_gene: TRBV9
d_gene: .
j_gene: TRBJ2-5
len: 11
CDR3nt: TGTGCCAGCAGCGAGGGAGAGACCCAGTACTTC
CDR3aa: CASSEGETQYF

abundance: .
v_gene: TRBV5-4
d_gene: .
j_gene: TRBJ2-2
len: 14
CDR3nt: TGTGCCAGCAGCTCGGAGCGGCCGGCCGGGGAGCTGTTTTTT
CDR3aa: CASSSERPAGELFF

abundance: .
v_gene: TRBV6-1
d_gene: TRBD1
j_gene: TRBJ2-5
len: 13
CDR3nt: TGTGCCAGCAGTGACGGGACAGTGGAGACCCAGTACTTC
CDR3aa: CASSDGTVETQYF

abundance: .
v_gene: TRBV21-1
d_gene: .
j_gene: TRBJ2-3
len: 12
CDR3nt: TGTGCCAGCAGCAAAGGGACTAGCGGGAGGTATTTT
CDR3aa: CASSKGTSGRYF